What follows describes a single T cell receptor beta chain. V was cut by 5 bases and J by 6 bases, with 18 bases left in between. This CDR3 contains 15 residues. Germline assignment: CDR1 SEHNR and CDR2 FQNEAQ (reference sequence). The data derive from a study of shared clonotypes between healthy human individuals. Produced via immunoSEQ multiplex PCR; TCRdb's table is partial and in-frame only. The table shows 1.4 million or so clones, with 98% occurring only once. The receptor was isolated from a young man in good health. The chain joins TRBV7-9 to TRBJ2-3; D remains unclear. Material: naive CD4+ T cells sorted from blood. Noted subset: CD45RA+ positively selected. CDR3 residues: CASSLNPIKVDTQYF. CDR3 coding DNA: TGTGCCAGCAGCCTTAATCCTATCAAGGTGGATACGCAGTATTTT.